Each of the 2 T cell receptor beta chains below was sequenced from the same sample in a study of shared T cell receptors in the human thymus. The method was immunoSEQ multiplex PCR; TCRdb's version includes in-frame clones alone and lacks a portion of them. The table has almost 550,000 clones, about four fifths seen once; the top ten hold about 0.012%. These data also formed part of another study, on human thymus T cells.

Sequencing input: thymocytes. The receptors shown here come from a boy under two years old with a congenital heart defect.

Turning to this clone: The sample contains more than one DNA sequence encoding this CDR3. V gene TRBV9 combines with J gene TRBJ2-2; 8 bases line up with TRBD1. The CDR3 is 14 amino acids. The trim removed 6 bases at V and 2 bases at J, leaving 3 bases unmatched. The germline CDR1 and CDR2 sequences are SGDLS and YYNGEE. Written as DNA, the CDR3 is TGTGCCAGCACTGGGACAGGAAACACCGGGGAGCTGTTTTTT. Translation: CASTGTGNTGELFF.

The chain carries TRBV29-1 and TRBJ2-5; 10 nucleotides agree with TRBD1. V shed 5 bases and J 5 bases; nucleotides not matched to a gene: 8. The germline V gene has CDR1 SQVTM and CDR2 ANQGSEA. This CDR3 has 14 residues. DNA of the CDR3: TGCAGCGTTCCCCCGGGACAGGGGCAGGAGACCCAGTACTTC. Amino acid sequence: CSVPPGQGQETQYF.